This T cell receptor beta chain appears in the sequencing data of a study of T cell repertoires in cytomegalovirus infection. Study context: The public TCR beta signatures pointed to both CMV infection and matching HLA type.

TCRdb re-analysed the reads in MiXCR, keeping a single row per CDR3 protein. The sample includes hundreds of thousands of distinct CDR3 sequences, more than 30% of them seen just once. This clonotype appeared a few times. Its matching antigen is unknown. CDR1 and CDR2 (germline): SGHTA, FQGNSA. The CDR3 is 15 residues long. The ends lost 11 bases at V and 5 bases at J; junction bases unmatched: 11. The TCR sequence derives from a human donor in good health (CMV status not recorded). Some clones in this sample may be carry-over from other donors' samples. The sequencing here drew on cultured PBMCs, taken from culture after CMV antigen stimulation. This rearrangement joins TRBV7-2 to TRBJ2-7; 14 bases are shared with TRBD2. In nucleotides, the CDR3 is TGTGCCTCAACAGGGACTAGCGGGAGTGTCAACGAGCAGTACTTC. It specifies CASTGTSGSVNEQYF.